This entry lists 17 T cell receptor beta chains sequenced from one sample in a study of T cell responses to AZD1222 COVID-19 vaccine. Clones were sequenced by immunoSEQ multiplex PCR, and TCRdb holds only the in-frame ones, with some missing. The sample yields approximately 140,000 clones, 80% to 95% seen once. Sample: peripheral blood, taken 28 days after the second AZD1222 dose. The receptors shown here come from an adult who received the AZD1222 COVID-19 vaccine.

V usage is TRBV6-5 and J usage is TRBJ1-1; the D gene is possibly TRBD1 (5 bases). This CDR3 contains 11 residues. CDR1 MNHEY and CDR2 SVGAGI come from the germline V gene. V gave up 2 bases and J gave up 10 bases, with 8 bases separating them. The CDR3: CASSYGGAAFF. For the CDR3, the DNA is TGTGCCAGCAGTTACGGGGGAGCAGCTTTCTTT.

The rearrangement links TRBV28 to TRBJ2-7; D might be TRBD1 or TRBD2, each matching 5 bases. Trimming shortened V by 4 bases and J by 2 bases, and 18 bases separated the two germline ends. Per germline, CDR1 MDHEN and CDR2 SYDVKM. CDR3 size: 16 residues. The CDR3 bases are TGTGCCAGCAGTTCATCCGGGACCCTTCTTCCCTACGAGCAGTACTTC. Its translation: CASSSSGTLLPYEQYF.

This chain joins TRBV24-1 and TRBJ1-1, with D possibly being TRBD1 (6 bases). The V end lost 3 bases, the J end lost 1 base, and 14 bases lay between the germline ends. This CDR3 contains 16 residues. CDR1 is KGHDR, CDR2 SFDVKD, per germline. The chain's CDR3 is CATSDAAGTTNTEAFF. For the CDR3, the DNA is TGTGCCACCAGTGATGCGGCCGGGACAACGAACACTGAAGCTTTCTTT.

In DNA form, the CDR3 reads TGTGCCAGCAGCCGGACACGGTTTTTT. It specifies CASSRTRFF. The V call is TRBV11-2, the J call TRBJ2-2, with D maybe TRBD1 (5 bases). Germline V gene sequence: CDR1 SGHAT, CDR2 FQNNGV. The germline V and J ends were trimmed by 5 bases and 16 bases, with 8 bases remaining between them. This CDR3 spans 9 amino acids. Based on the CDR3 plus reference TRBV11-2 and TRBJ2-2, the full variable domain is EAGVAQSPRYKIIEKRQSVAFWCNPISGHATLYWYQQILGQGPKLLIQFQNNGVVDDSQLPKDRFSAERLKGVDSTLKIQPAKLEDSAVYLCASSRTRFFGEGSRLTVL.

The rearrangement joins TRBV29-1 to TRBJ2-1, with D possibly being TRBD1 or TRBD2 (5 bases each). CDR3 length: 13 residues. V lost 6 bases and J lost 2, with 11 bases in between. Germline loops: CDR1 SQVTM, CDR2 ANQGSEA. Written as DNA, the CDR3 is TGCAGCGTGGGACGCACCGCCTACAATGAGCAGTTCTTC. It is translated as CSVGRTAYNEQFF.

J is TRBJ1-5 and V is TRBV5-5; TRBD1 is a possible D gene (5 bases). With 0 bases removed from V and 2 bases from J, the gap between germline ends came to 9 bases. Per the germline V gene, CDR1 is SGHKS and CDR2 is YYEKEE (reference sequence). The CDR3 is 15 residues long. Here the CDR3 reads CASSLEPGRNQPQHF. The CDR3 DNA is TGTGCCAGCAGCTTGGAACCAGGGCGCAATCAGCCCCAGCATTTT.

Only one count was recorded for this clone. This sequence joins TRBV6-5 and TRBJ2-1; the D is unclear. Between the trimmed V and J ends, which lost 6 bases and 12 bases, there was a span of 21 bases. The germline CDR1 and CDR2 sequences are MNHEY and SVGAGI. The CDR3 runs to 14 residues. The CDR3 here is CASRWSNVQGGQFF. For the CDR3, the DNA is TGTGCCAGCAGGTGGTCGAATGTGCAAGGTGGGCAGTTCTTC.

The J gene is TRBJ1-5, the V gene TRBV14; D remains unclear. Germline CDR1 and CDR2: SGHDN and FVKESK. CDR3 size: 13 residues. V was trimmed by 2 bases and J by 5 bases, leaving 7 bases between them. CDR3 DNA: TGTGCCAGCAGCCAATATATGGATCAGCCCCAGCATTTT. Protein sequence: CASSQYMDQPQHF.

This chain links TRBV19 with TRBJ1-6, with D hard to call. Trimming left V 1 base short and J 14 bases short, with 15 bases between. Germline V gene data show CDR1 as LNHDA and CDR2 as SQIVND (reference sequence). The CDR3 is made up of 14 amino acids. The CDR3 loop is CASSIGGSGVTLHF. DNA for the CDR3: TGTGCCAGTAGTATAGGAGGATCCGGCGTCACCCTCCACTTT.

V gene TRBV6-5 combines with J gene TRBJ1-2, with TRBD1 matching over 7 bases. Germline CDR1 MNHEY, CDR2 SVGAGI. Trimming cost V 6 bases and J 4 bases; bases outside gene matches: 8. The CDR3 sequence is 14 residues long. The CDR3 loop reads CASSPTGAVYGYTF. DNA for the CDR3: TGTGCCAGCAGCCCCACAGGGGCAGTCTATGGCTACACCTTC.

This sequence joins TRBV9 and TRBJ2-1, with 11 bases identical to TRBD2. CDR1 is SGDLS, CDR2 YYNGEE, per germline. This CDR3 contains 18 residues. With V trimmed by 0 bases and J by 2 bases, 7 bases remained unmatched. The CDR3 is CASSVGGSGGVTYNEQFF. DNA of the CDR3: TGTGCCAGCAGCGTAGGAGGTAGCGGGGGGGTTACCTACAATGAGCAGTTCTTC.

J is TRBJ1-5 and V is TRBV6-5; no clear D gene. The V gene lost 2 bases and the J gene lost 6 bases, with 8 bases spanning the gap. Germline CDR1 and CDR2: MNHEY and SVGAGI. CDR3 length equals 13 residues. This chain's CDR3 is CASSYVYGQPQHF. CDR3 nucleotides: TGTGCCAGCAGTTACGTATACGGTCAGCCCCAGCATTTT.

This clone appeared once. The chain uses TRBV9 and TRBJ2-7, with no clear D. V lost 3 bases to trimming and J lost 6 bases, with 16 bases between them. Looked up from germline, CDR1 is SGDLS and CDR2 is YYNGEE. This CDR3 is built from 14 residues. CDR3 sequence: CASSGNLGVGEQYF. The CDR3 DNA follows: TGTGCCAGCAGCGGAAACTTGGGTGTCGGCGAGCAGTACTTC. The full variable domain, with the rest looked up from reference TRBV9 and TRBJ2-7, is DSGVTQTPKHLITATGQRVTLRCSPRSGDLSVYWYQQSLDQGLQFLIQYYNGEERAKGNILERFSAQQFPDLHSELNLSSLELGDSALYFCASSGNLGVGEQYFGPGTRLTVT.

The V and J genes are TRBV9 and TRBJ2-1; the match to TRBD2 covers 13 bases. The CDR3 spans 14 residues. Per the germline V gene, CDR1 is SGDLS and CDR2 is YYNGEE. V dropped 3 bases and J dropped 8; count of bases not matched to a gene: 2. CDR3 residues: CASSGTSGSDEQFF. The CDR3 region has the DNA TGTGCCAGCAGCGGGACTAGCGGGAGTGATGAGCAGTTCTTC.

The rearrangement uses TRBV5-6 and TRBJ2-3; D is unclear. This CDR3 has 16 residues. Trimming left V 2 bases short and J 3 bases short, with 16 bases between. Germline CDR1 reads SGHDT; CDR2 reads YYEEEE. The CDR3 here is CASSFELFPSTDTQYF. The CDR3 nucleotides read TGTGCCAGCAGCTTTGAACTTTTTCCTTCAACAGATACGCAGTATTTT. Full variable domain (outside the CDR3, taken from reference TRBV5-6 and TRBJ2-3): DAGVTQSPTHLIKTRGQQVTLRCSPKSGHDTVSWYQQALGQGPQFIFQYYEEEERQRGNFPDRFSGHQFPNYSSELNVNALLLGDSALYLCASSFELFPSTDTQYFGPGTRLTVL.

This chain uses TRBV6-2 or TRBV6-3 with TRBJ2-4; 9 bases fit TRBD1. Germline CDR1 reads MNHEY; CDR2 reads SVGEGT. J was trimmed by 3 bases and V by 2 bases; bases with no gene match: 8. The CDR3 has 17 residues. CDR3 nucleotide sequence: TGTGCCAGCAGTTACCGCCGGGACAGGGTCGACAAAAACATTCAGTACTTC. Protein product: CASSYRRDRVDKNIQYF.

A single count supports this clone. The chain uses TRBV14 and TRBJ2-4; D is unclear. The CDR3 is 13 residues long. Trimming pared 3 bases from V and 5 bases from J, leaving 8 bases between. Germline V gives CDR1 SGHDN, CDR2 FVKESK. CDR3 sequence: CASSHFGQNIQYF. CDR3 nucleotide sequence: TGTGCCAGCAGCCACTTTGGGCAAAACATTCAGTACTTC.